These 3 T cell receptor beta chains originate from one sample sequenced in a study of T cells in Graves' hyperthyroidism and ophthalmopathy. Amplified TCR beta CDR3 regions derived from RNA transcripts. First-round RT-PCR targeting the TCR CDR3 was performed with the HTBI primer set. TCRdb recomputed calls from the multiplex PCR reads with MiXCR, one row per CDR3 protein. The repertoire has some 720,000 distinct CDR3 sequences, around 15% of them found once; the top ten carry approximately 8.4%. Sequencing was carried out using blood. These receptors came from a man in his late teens or twenties with Graves' hyperthyroidism.

This clonotype was seen repeatedly, ten times or more. The chain carries TRBV3-1 and TRBJ2-1; possible D gene TRBD1, 5 bases. The CDR3 runs 13 residues. Trimming shortened V by 4 bases and J by 9 bases, and 13 bases separated the two germline ends. CDR1 is LGHDT, CDR2 YNNKEL, per germline (reference sequence). The CDR3 nucleotides read TGTGCCAGCAGCCTGGTTGGGGCCGGTGAGCAGTTCTTC. The encoded protein is CASSLVGAGEQFF.

CDR3 nucleotides: TGTGCCAGCAGCTTACTCACAGGCCATGAAAAACTGTTTTTT. This translates into CASSLLTGHEKLFF. This rearrangement joins TRBV7-2 to TRBJ1-4; TRBD1 is a possible D gene (5 bases). The V end was cut by 2 bases, the J end by 6 bases, with 10 bases between. CDR3 length equals 14 residues. CDR1 SGHTA and CDR2 FQGNSA come from the germline V gene.

The table lists this clonotype with many counts. This rearrangement joins TRBV3-1 to TRBJ2-7; 13 bases agree with TRBD2. V shed 4 bases and J 5 bases; nucleotides not matched to a gene: 5. This CDR3 is 15 amino acids long. Per germline, CDR1 LGHDT and CDR2 YNNKEL (reference sequence). The chain's CDR3 is CASSRRLAGGHEQYF. CDR3 nucleotide sequence: TGTGCCAGCAGCCGCAGACTAGCGGGAGGTCACGAGCAGTACTTC.